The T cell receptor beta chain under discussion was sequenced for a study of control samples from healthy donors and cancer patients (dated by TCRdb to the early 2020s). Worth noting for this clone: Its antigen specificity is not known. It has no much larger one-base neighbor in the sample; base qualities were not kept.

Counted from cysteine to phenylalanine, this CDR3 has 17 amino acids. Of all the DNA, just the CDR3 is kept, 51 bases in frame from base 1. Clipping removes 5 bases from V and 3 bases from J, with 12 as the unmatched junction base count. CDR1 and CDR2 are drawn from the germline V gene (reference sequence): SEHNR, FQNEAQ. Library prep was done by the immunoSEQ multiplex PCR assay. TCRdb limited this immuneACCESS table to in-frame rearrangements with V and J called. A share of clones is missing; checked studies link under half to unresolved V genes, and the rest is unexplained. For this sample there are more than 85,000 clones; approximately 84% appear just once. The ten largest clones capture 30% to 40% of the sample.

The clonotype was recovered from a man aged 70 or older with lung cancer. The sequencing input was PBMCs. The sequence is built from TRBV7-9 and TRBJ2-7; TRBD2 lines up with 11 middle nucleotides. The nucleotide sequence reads TGTGCCAGCAGCCCAATGGGAGCTACTAGCGGGGGCTACGAGCAGTACTTC. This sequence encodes CASSPMGATSGGYEQYF.